A single sample gave rise to the 27 T cell receptor beta chains below, sequenced in a study of blood T cell repertoires in COVID-19. Profiling relied on immunoSEQ multiplex PCR, and the TCRdb table lists in-frame clones only, not all of them. The sample yields some 220,000 clones, around nine tenths seen once. The specimen was peripheral blood. The receptors here all came from a man aged 30 to 39 with COVID-19, enrolled during active disease.

The chain joins TRBV9 to TRBJ1-2; D not resolved. The germline gives CDR1 SGDLS, CDR2 YYNGEE. The CDR3 length is 15 residues. With 0 bases removed from V and 6 bases from J, the gap between germline ends came to 15 bases. DNA for the CDR3: TGTGCCAGCAGCGTAGGGAAGAGTGGAGGGAATGGCTACACCTTC. This translates into CASSVGKSGGNGYTF.

The chain joins TRBV6-5 to TRBJ1-2; D ambiguous. Trimming removed 4 bases at V and 3 bases at J, with 9 bases between. The length of the CDR3 is 13 residues. Germline assignment: CDR1 MNHEY and CDR2 SVGAGI. DNA for the CDR3: TGTGCCAGCAGTTCGGTGTTGTACTATGGCTACACCTTC. It yields the protein CASSSVLYYGYTF.

The genes are TRBV4-2 and TRBJ2-3; D is undetermined. Germline V gene lookup returns CDR1 LGHNA and CDR2 YNFKEQ. Trimming removed 1 base from V and 0 bases from J, with 11 bases in between. The CDR3 loop spans 16 amino acids. The CDR3 nucleotides are TGTGCCAGCAGCCAAGGTGCGCGGTGGAGCACAGATACGCAGTATTTT. Amino acids: CASSQGARWSTDTQYF.

The chain's CDR3 is CASSIPGTSFSFDQPQHF. The CDR3 nucleotides read TGTGCCAGTAGTATTCCCGGGACATCCTTTAGCTTCGATCAGCCCCAGCATTTT. The rearrangement uses TRBV19 and TRBJ1-5; tentatively, D is TRBD1 (6 bases). Trimming shortened V by 3 bases and J by 5 bases, and 23 bases separated the two germline ends. This CDR3 has 18 amino acids. The germline V gene encodes CDR1 LNHDA and CDR2 SQIVND (reference sequence).

The chain joins TRBV6-5 to TRBJ1-6; TRBD1 matches at 7 bases. The CDR3 totals 14 residues. Germline CDR1 is MNHEY and CDR2 is SVGAGI. Trimming at V came to 3 bases and at J to 9 bases, leaving 5 bases not matched to a gene. The CDR3 loop reads CASSYGTATSPLHF. The CDR3 nucleotides read TGTGCCAGCAGTTATGGGACAGCCACTTCACCCCTCCACTTT.

This chain joins TRBV9 and TRBJ1-1; D unresolved. CDR1 is SGDLS and CDR2 is YYNGEE in the germline V gene. The CDR3 contains 13 residues. V was clipped by 3 bases and J by 0 bases, with 6 bases between them. The CDR3 bases are TGTGCCAGCAGCGCTCAGATGAACACTGAAGCTTTCTTT. It yields the protein CASSAQMNTEAFF.

This chain links TRBV5-1 with TRBJ1-3, with 7 bases aligning to TRBD1. Germline-derived CDR1 and CDR2 are SGHRS and YFSETQ. The CDR3 length is 14 residues. The V and J ends lost 6 bases and 3 bases, in that order; junction bases with no gene match: 6. The CDR3: CASTYGDSGNTIYF. CDR3 nucleotides: TGCGCCAGCACCTACGGGGACAGTGGAAACACCATATATTTT.

This clone was recorded only once. The gene calls are TRBV9 and TRBJ2-2, with 8 bases aligning to TRBD1. This CDR3 has 15 amino acids. Germline V gives CDR1 SGDLS, CDR2 YYNGEE. The ends lost 3 bases at V and 4 bases at J; junction bases unmatched: 5. In nucleotides, the CDR3 is TGTGCCAGCAGCGGCCAGGGGGCGAGCACCGGGGAGCTGTTTTTT. Its protein product is CASSGQGASTGELFF. Variable domain in full (rest from reference TRBV9 and TRBJ2-2): DSGVTQTPKHLITATGQRVTLRCSPRSGDLSVYWYQQSLDQGLQFLIQYYNGEERAKGNILERFSAQQFPDLHSELNLSSLELGDSALYFCASSGQGASTGELFFGEGSRLTVL.

V and J are TRBV2 and TRBJ1-2; D gene uncertain. The length of the CDR3 is 11 residues. The V gene lost 8 bases and the J gene lost 4 bases, with 8 bases spanning the gap. Germline V gene sequence: CDR1 SNHLY, CDR2 FYNNEI. Written as DNA, the CDR3 is TGTGCCAGCCGCCACTCCTATGGCTACACCTTC. Amino acid sequence: CASRHSYGYTF.

This clone was counted at least ten times. The rearrangement links TRBV3-1 (or the pseudogene TRBV3-2) to TRBJ2-7; 8 bases line up with TRBD2. In germline, CDR1 is LGHDT, CDR2 YNNKEL (reference sequence). After removal of 4 bases from V and 5 bases from J, the junction contained 16 bases not matched to a gene. The CDR3 spans 17 residues. The CDR3 region is CASSPTRGVGGAHEQYF. CDR3 bases: TGTGCCAGCAGCCCTACCCGGGGGGTCGGGGGGGCCCACGAGCAGTACTTC.

J is TRBJ2-3 and V is TRBV13; unclear D gene. Germline V gene lookup returns CDR1 PRHDT and CDR2 FYEKMQ (reference sequence). V gave up 5 bases and J gave up 2 bases, with 11 bases separating them. CDR3 length: 14 residues. The CDR3 bases are TGTGCCAGCAGCCGACTGCGGCCCACAGATACGCAGTATTTT. It encodes CASSRLRPTDTQYF.

V is TRBV29-1 and J is TRBJ2-1, with 10 bases matching TRBD2. Trimming at V came to 4 bases and at J to 7 bases, leaving 19 bases not matched to a gene. From germline, CDR1 is SQVTM and CDR2 ANQGSEA. The CDR3 spans 18 residues. This chain's CDR3 is CSVVTHLTAGGVSNEQFF. CDR3 nucleotide sequence: TGCAGCGTTGTGACCCACCTAACAGCGGGGGGGGTTAGTAATGAGCAGTTCTTC.

This chain joins TRBV4-1 and TRBJ1-2, with D tentatively TRBD1 (5 bases). Per the germline V gene, CDR1 is MGHRA and CDR2 is YSYEKL. The CDR3 loop spans 14 amino acids. Trimming pared 0 bases from V and 4 bases from J, leaving 9 bases between. The CDR3, as DNA: TGCGCCAGCAGCCAAGATCCGGGGGGCTATGGCTACACCTTC. Translated, it gives CASSQDPGGYGYTF.

This clone was seen a handful of times. The CDR3 sequence: CASKQGRDREKAFF. CDR3 sequence (DNA): TGTGCCAGCAAACAAGGACGGGACAGGGAGAAAGCTTTCTTT. This chain connects TRBV2 to TRBJ1-1; TRBD1 matches 9 bases. Trimming cost V 7 bases and J 9 bases; bases outside gene matches: 12. CDR1 and CDR2 (germline): SNHLY, FYNNEI. The CDR3 is 14 amino acids.

The chain couples TRBV5-6 to TRBJ1-4, with TRBD1 matching 9 bases. The V gene end was trimmed by 5 bases and the J gene end by 7 bases; junction bases not matched to a gene: 6. CDR1 is SGHDT, CDR2 YYEEEE, per germline. CDR3 length: 14 residues. CDR3 DNA sequence: TGTGCCAGCAGGGGACAGGGAGGGAGTGAAAAACTGTTTTTT. Its translation is CASRGQGGSEKLFF. Full variable domain (missing parts from reference TRBV5-6 and TRBJ1-4): DAGVTQSPTHLIKTRGQQVTLRCSPKSGHDTVSWYQQALGQGPQFIFQYYEEEERQRGNFPDRFSGHQFPNYSSELNVNALLLGDSALYLCASRGQGGSEKLFFGSGTQLSVL.

The chain combines TRBV24-1 with TRBJ1-3, with D maybe TRBD1 (6 bases). From germline, CDR1 is KGHDR and CDR2 SFDVKD. The CDR3 totals 20 residues. Trimming stripped 0 bases from V and 0 bases from J, with 20 bases between. CDR3: CATSDLRLGQGLGSGNTIYF. DNA of the CDR3: TGTGCCACCAGTGATTTGCGGTTGGGTCAGGGGCTAGGCTCTGGAAACACCATATATTTT.

This rearrangement joins TRBV19 to TRBJ1-3; 7 bases are shared with TRBD1. With 7 bases clipped from V and 1 base from J, the junction kept 4 bases outside the gene matches. CDR3 length: 14 residues. Germline CDR1 and CDR2: LNHDA and SQIVND (reference sequence). The CDR3 loop reads CASTLQGSGNTIYF. CDR3 DNA sequence: TGTGCCAGTACTTTACAGGGGTCTGGAAACACCATATATTTT.

As to this clone: The junction departs from the called germline gene at one end, perhaps through a read error. The chain uses TRBV3-1 (or the pseudogene TRBV3-2) and TRBJ1-2, with 8 nucleotides matching TRBD1. Germline CDR1 and CDR2: LGHDT and YNNKEL (reference sequence). There are 15 residues in the CDR3. The CDR3, as DNA: TGTGCCAGCAGCCCCGACAGGGGAGTTAGCTATGGCCACACCTTC. Amino acid sequence: CASSPDRGVSYGHTF.

This chain links TRBV3-1 (or the pseudogene TRBV3-2) with TRBJ2-3; 9 nucleotides align to TRBD2. The CDR3 has 18 residues. Germline V gene lookup returns CDR1 LGHDT and CDR2 YNNKEL (reference sequence). Losses at the gene ends were 3 bases for V and 0 bases for J; bases not matched to a gene: 10. The CDR3, as DNA: TGTGCCAGCAGCCAGAGACTGATAGCGGGAGCAAGCACAGATACGCAGTATTTT. Residues: CASSQRLIAGASTDTQYF.

V usage is TRBV4-2 and J usage is TRBJ2-7; 9 nucleotides line up with TRBD1. J was trimmed by 4 bases and V by 1 base; bases with no gene match: 5. CDR1 LGHNA and CDR2 YNFKEQ come from the germline V gene. This CDR3 has 15 amino acids. CDR3 protein: CASSQGGTGMYEQYF. In DNA, the CDR3 is TGTGCCAGCAGCCAAGGAGGGACAGGGATGTACGAGCAGTACTTC.

DNA of the CDR3: TGCGCCAGCAGACAAACAGGGGTACCCTACGAGCAGTACTTC. Its translation: CASRQTGVPYEQYF. The V gene is TRBV5-1, the J gene TRBJ2-7, with 7 bases lining up with TRBD1. The germline CDR1 and CDR2 sequences are SGHRS and YFSETQ. Germline trimming cut 5 bases from V and 2 bases from J; bases unmatched to any gene: 7. This CDR3 comprises 14 residues.

The chain recombines TRBV27 with TRBJ2-1, with a possible D match to TRBD2 (6 bases). Germline V CDR1 and CDR2: MNHEY, SMNVEV (reference sequence). The CDR3 contains 16 residues. V shed 5 bases and J shed 3 bases, with 17 bases lying between them. For the CDR3, the DNA is TGTGCCAGCAGTCCTGTCCGGGACTTGATCTACAATGAGCAGTTCTTC. Translated, it gives CASSPVRDLIYNEQFF.

The V call is TRBV9, the J call TRBJ1-2, with 10 positions matching TRBD1. This CDR3 has 16 residues. Germline loops: CDR1 SGDLS, CDR2 YYNGEE. J was trimmed by 3 bases and V by 4 bases; bases with no gene match: 9. The CDR3 protein is CASSPRSGTGDYGYTF. The CDR3 nucleotides are TGTGCCAGCAGCCCTCGTAGTGGGACAGGGGACTATGGCTACACCTTC.

V is TRBV10-3 and J is TRBJ1-2, with unresolved D. Germline V gene sequence: CDR1 ENHRY, CDR2 SYGVKD. The CDR3 contains 12 residues. V was trimmed by 5 bases and J by 4 bases, leaving 8 bases between them. CDR3 residues: CAISQEGYGYTF. The CDR3 nucleotides read TGTGCCATCAGTCAGGAGGGCTATGGCTACACCTTC.

Only one count was recorded for this clone. The CDR3 loop reads CASSHGTLNTEAFF. In DNA form, the CDR3 reads TGTGCCAGCAGTCACGGGACTCTGAACACTGAAGCTTTCTTT. The rearrangement uses TRBV6-6 and TRBJ1-1; perhaps TRBD1 as D (5 bases). Trimming took 5 bases from V and 0 from J, leaving 10 bases between them. Germline V gene data show CDR1 as MNHNY and CDR2 as SVGAGI (reference sequence). CDR3 size: 14 residues.

The chain is built from TRBV21-1 and TRBJ1-6; the table names TRBD1, a call not compared with the DNA. TRBV21-1 is a recognized pseudogene. The CDR3 spans 12 residues. The DNA for the CDR3 is TGTGCCAGCAGCAGGCCTCCTGCACCCCTCCACTTT. This sequence encodes CASSRPPAPLHF.

The J gene is TRBJ1-2, the V gene TRBV19; maybe TRBD1 (6 bases). Trimming removed 7 bases at V and 0 bases at J, with 18 bases between. CDR3 size: 16 residues. Germline-derived CDR1 and CDR2 are LNHDA and SQIVND (reference sequence). In DNA, the CDR3 is TGTGCCAGTAAGGAGGCAGGGGCAATTTCTAACTATGGCTACACCTTC. It specifies CASKEAGAISNYGYTF.